The 28 T cell receptor beta chains below all came from one sample that was sequenced in a study of T cells expressing NK-cell markers. TCRdb re-analyzed the 5' RACE reads; it lists each CDR3 protein once, without DNA. The table for this sample gives 500,000 to 700,000 distinct CDR3 sequences. The sample was blood T cells: a sorted CD56 or NKG2C T cell subset, CD4+ or CD8+ T cells, or bulk PBMC T cells (not recorded which). All receptors come from a man aged 18 to 29 in good health.

This chain joins TRBV7-9 and TRBJ2-7; TCRdb outputs TRBD2, but without DNA this stays unchecked. The CDR3 has 13 residues. Germline values: CDR1 SEHNR, CDR2 FQNEAQ (reference sequence). The CDR3 is CASTLLGGYEQYF.

The genes are TRBV14 and TRBJ1-4; TCRdb selects TRBD1, and the lack of DNA leaves this call unchecked. Germline V gives CDR1 SGHDN, CDR2 FVKESK. CDR3 length: 15 amino acids. CDR3 protein: CASSQVDSLNEKLFF.

The rearrangement links TRBV27 to TRBJ2-5; TCRdb's D call, TRBD2, is unchecked because there is no DNA. From germline, CDR1 is MNHEY and CDR2 SMNVEV (reference sequence). This CDR3 region has 14 residues. The CDR3 region is CASSPSHLGETQYF.

The genes are TRBV30 and TRBJ1-2. In germline, CDR1 is GTSNPN, CDR2 SVGIG (reference sequence). The CDR3 runs to 14 residues. CDR3 in amino acids: CAWSLGFGNYGYTF.

The chain couples TRBV7-2 to TRBJ2-1; TCRdb reports TRBD1, a call that lacks DNA to check it against. Germline CDR1 and CDR2: SGHTA and FQGNSA. The CDR3 extends over 16 amino acids. The CDR3 spells CASSLFGTEANNEQFF.

The chain links TRBV5-1 to TRBJ2-7; TCRdb returns TRBD1, unconfirmable since there is no DNA. CDR1 SGHRS and CDR2 YFSETQ come from the germline V gene. The CDR3 is made up of 13 amino acids. CDR3 sequence reads: CASSGDSTYEQYF.

The V gene is TRBV20-1, the J gene TRBJ2-5; TCRdb selects TRBD1, and the lack of DNA leaves this call unchecked. Germline V gives CDR1 DFQATT, CDR2 SNEGSKA (reference sequence). The CDR3 is 15 amino acids. This CDR3 is CSANYGSGRQETQYF.

The chain joins TRBV28 to TRBJ2-7; TCRdb's assignment of TRBD1 cannot be checked, as there is no DNA. Per the germline V gene, CDR1 is MDHEN and CDR2 is SYDVKM. The CDR3 is 15 residues long. CDR3 residues: CASATLGQPSYEQYF.

V and J are TRBV11-1 and TRBJ2-1; TCRdb designates TRBD2, a call that cannot be tested without DNA. CDR3 length equals 17 residues. In germline, CDR1 is SGHAT, CDR2 FQDESV (reference sequence). CDR3 sequence: CASSSVMGPNSYNEQFF.

The rearrangement links TRBV18 to TRBJ1-2. In germline, CDR1 is KGHSH, CDR2 LQKENI. This CDR3 contains 11 residues. This CDR3 is CASSGGDGYTF.

The chain is built from TRBV2 and TRBJ2-1; lacking DNA, the TRBD1 call made by TCRdb goes unchecked. The CDR3 totals 15 residues. Germline V gives CDR1 SNHLY, CDR2 FYNNEI. This chain's CDR3 is CASGQRDRVVNEQFF. The variable domain in full, completed from reference TRBV2 and TRBJ2-1, reads EPEVTQTPSHQVTQMGQEVILRCVPISNHLYFYWYRQILGQKVEFLVSFYNNEISEKSEIFDDQFSVERPDGSNFTLKIRSTKLEDSAMYFCASGQRDRVVNEQFFGPGTRLTVL.

The chain recombines TRBV12-3 or TRBV12-4 with TRBJ2-7; without DNA, the TCRdb call of TRBD1 cannot be checked. The length of the CDR3 is 15 residues. The CDR3 sequence: CASRRSGSLSYEQYF.

The V call is TRBV27, the J call TRBJ1-1; TCRdb designates TRBD1, a call that cannot be tested without DNA. Germline V CDR1 and CDR2: MNHEY, SMNVEV (reference sequence). The CDR3 extends over 17 amino acids. CDR3 sequence: CASSFSGTGMGGAEAFF.

This chain links TRBV12-3 or TRBV12-4 with TRBJ2-5; TCRdb selects TRBD1, and the lack of DNA leaves this call unchecked. The CDR3 is 13 amino acids. The CDR3 is CASSRDRGGTQYF.

The rearrangement joins TRBV4-2 to TRBJ2-1; lacking DNA, the TRBD2 call made by TCRdb goes unchecked. Germline V CDR1 and CDR2: LGHNA, YNFKEQ. CDR3 length: 16 residues. The CDR3 spells CASSQGLAGVYNEQFF.

The V call is TRBV2, the J call TRBJ2-1; TCRdb's D gene call, TRBD2, goes unchecked for lack of DNA. The CDR3 consists of 14 residues. Germline CDR1 is SNHLY and CDR2 is FYNNEI. This CDR3 is CASMTSGSLGEQFF.

The gene calls are TRBV6-5 and TRBJ2-5. Germline V gene data show CDR1 as MNHEY and CDR2 as SVGAGI. This CDR3 has 14 amino acids. The CDR3 spells CASSYGRNKETQYF.

The rearrangement joins TRBV30 to TRBJ2-5; without DNA, the TCRdb call of TRBD2 cannot be checked. CDR3 size: 14 residues. Germline CDR1 reads GTSNPN; CDR2 reads SVGIG (reference sequence). The CDR3 sequence is CAWSGPPGEETQYF.

CDR3 region: CASSLDPAGLSPNEQFF. The chain has TRBV5-1 and TRBJ2-1; TCRdb designates TRBD2, a call that cannot be tested without DNA. CDR3 size: 17 residues. Germline CDR1 is SGHRS and CDR2 is YFSETQ.

The genes are TRBV7-2 and TRBJ2-7; the TCRdb D gene call, TRBD2, has no DNA to confirm it. Germline CDR1 and CDR2: SGHTA and FQGNSA. The CDR3 is made up of 14 amino acids. The CDR3 reads CASSLGGWAGEQYF.

The rearrangement links TRBV7-9 to TRBJ2-5; no DNA is available, so the TRBD2 call from TCRdb remains unchecked. This CDR3 is built from 13 residues. The germline V gene encodes CDR1 SEHNR and CDR2 FQNEAQ (reference sequence). CDR3 residues: CASIRGGQETQYF.

The chain carries TRBV5-5 and TRBJ1-1; TCRdb lists TRBD1, though no DNA is available to test this call. The V gene's germline CDR1 is SGHKS and CDR2 YYEKEE (reference sequence). This CDR3 is 13 amino acids long. CDR3 sequence reads: CASRKRGDPEAFF.

J is TRBJ1-1 and V is TRBV6-4; TCRdb calls TRBD1, which cannot be checked without DNA. There are 13 residues in the CDR3. Looked up from germline, CDR1 is MRHNA and CDR2 is SNTAGT. The CDR3 here is CASSEGVNTEAFF.

The chain recombines TRBV11-3 with TRBJ2-1. Per germline, CDR1 SGHNT and CDR2 YENEEA. CDR3 length: 13 residues. CDR3 residues: CASSLAFAAEQFF.

The V gene is TRBV19, the J gene TRBJ2-1; TCRdb's assignment of TRBD2 cannot be checked, as there is no DNA. Germline V gene sequence: CDR1 LNHDA, CDR2 SQIVND (reference sequence). This CDR3 has 15 amino acids. The CDR3 is CASSNLRLAGVEQFF.

The chain links TRBV12-3 or TRBV12-4 to TRBJ2-1; TCRdb's D gene call, TRBD2, goes unchecked for lack of DNA. CDR3 length: 19 amino acids. CDR3 loop: CASSLLVLGLAGGGNEQFF.

The chain combines TRBV15 with TRBJ2-7. CDR1 is LNHNV and CDR2 is YYDKDF in the germline V gene (reference sequence). The CDR3 sequence is 17 residues long. CDR3 sequence: CATSREWGEDLEFEQYF.

This chain joins TRBV5-5 and TRBJ2-3; as DNA is missing, the TRBD1 call by TCRdb cannot be tested. Germline V gene sequence: CDR1 SGHKS, CDR2 YYEKEE (reference sequence). The CDR3 consists of 13 residues. The chain's CDR3 is CASSGRGLDTQYF.